The clone carrying this T cell receptor delta chain was seen a handful of times. Its antigen is not known. Extracted RNA was reverse transcribed into cDNA. The CDR3 regions were amplified by multiplex PCR from V-gene primers to a constant-region primer. TCRdb repeated clone calling on the multiplex PCR reads with CATT. The profile covers more than 45,000 delta-chain clones, with roughly 16% appearing a single time and over 0.35% taken by the ten largest. These data are taken from a study of Vδ1+ human thymocytes. General study results and limits: Thymic delta-chain repertoires held 15% to 20% Vdelta2 sequences and few Vdelta3, despite high sort purity. Thymic TRG and TRD repertoires appeared highly polyclonal.

The sorted cells were CD3+ Vdelta1+ Vdelta2- thymocytes from alphabeta-depleted thymus. V gave up 7 bases and J gave up 0 bases, with 18 bases separating them. From germline, CDR1 is TSWWSYY and CDR2 QGS. This CDR3 has 16 residues. The sample consisted of Vdelta1+ gamma-delta thymocytes from the thymus. Subset noted: FACS-sorted CD3+ TCRalphabeta- TCRVdelta1+ TCRVdelta2- thymocytes. The sequence was obtained from a girl in the first two years of life who had congenital heart surgery. The chain is built from TRDV1 and TRDJ1, with TRDD3 as a possible D gene (5 bases). The chain's CDR3 is CALVATGGPHTDKLIF. The CDR3 nucleotides are TGTGCTCTTGTCGCTACGGGGGGGCCTCACACCGATAAACTCATCTTT.